Here is one T cell receptor (beta chain) with its context. As yet, its antigen is unknown. A much bigger clone sits one base away, suggesting this may be a read error. After constant-region reverse-primer amplification, full-length variable regions underwent semi-nested PCR with Nested Universal Primer A. MiXCR, run by TCRdb on the 5' RACE reads, gives a single entry per CDR3 protein. The repertoire holds about 32,000 distinct CDR3 sequences, with over 20% as singletons. The CDR3 length is 14 residues. The J segment lost 7 bases and the V segment lost 8 bases, leaving 9 bases of the junction unmatched. Germline CDR1 is MNHNS and CDR2 is SASEGT. Points from the study as a whole: The larger cohort examined one V-J beta rearrangement, not whole repertoires. Greatest tumor Treg TCR overlap was with tumor naive CD4+ cells.

The sorted Tregs were CD4+CD25+CD127-/low cells. The clonotype originates from a female donor with breast cancer. V usage is TRBV6-1 and J usage is TRBJ1-5; TRBD1 agrees at 9 bases. Material: tumor-infiltrating Tregs sorted from the breast tumor. The CDR3 DNA sequence: TGTGCCAGCGCTCGGACAGGGGCAAGCCAGCCCCAGCATTTT. Translation: CASARTGASQPQHF.